Shown below are 14 T cell receptor beta chains from a single sample sequenced in a study of shared clonotypes between healthy human individuals. TCRdb keeps only in-frame clones here, not all; method: immunoSEQ multiplex PCR. The table lists approximately 590,000 clones, 95% to 96% of them singletons. CD45RO negativity and positive selection for CCR7 defined naive CD8 cells, a population that excluded terminally differentiated effector memory CD45RA+ cells. Sequenced sample: naive CD8+ T cells sorted from blood. These receptors came from a woman in her thirties in good health.

In DNA form, the CDR3 reads TGTGCCAGCAGCCCACTAGCGGATGAGACCCAGTACTTC. Residues: CASSPLADETQYF. The chain carries TRBV13 and TRBJ2-5; TRBD2 aligns across 8 bases. The CDR3 spans 13 residues. Losses at the gene ends were 5 bases for V and 5 bases for J; bases not matched to a gene: 4. CDR1 is PRHDT and CDR2 is FYEKMQ in the germline V gene (reference sequence).

The CDR3, as DNA: TGTGCCAGCAGTTTGGTAGGCAGGGCAAAAGAGACCCAGTACTTC. It yields the protein CASSLVGRAKETQYF. This rearrangement joins TRBV27 to TRBJ2-5, with TRBD1 as a possible D gene (5 bases). The ends were cut back, 3 bases at V and 3 bases at J, with 14 bases in the middle. The CDR3 runs 15 residues. The germline V gene encodes CDR1 MNHEY and CDR2 SMNVEV (reference sequence).

This clone was seen once. The chain recombines TRBV15 with TRBJ2-3; D is unclear. Germline V lookup: CDR1 LNHNV, CDR2 YYDKDF (reference sequence). The CDR3 sequence is 15 residues long. The V gene lost 3 bases and the J gene lost 3 bases, with 13 bases spanning the gap. CDR3 loop: CATSSGAALTDTQYF. The CDR3 coding sequence is TGTGCCACCAGCAGCGGAGCAGCCTTAACAGATACGCAGTATTTT.

DNA of the CDR3: TGTGCCAGCAGCCACCACCTGGCGGGCGAGCAGTACTTC. Amino acid sequence: CASSHHLAGEQYF. The genes are TRBV6-5 and TRBJ2-5; D might be TRBD2 (5 bases). The J call could be wrong; TRBJ2-7 is a better fit for the DNA end. The CDR3 has 13 amino acids. The germline gives CDR1 MNHEY, CDR2 SVGAGI.

The chain combines TRBV28 with TRBJ2-2, with TRBD1 matching over 8 bases. Germline CDR1 is MDHEN and CDR2 is SYDVKM. The CDR3 consists of 16 residues. The V gene end was trimmed by 1 base and the J gene end by 2 bases; junction bases not matched to a gene: 3. The CDR3 DNA follows: TGTGCCAGCAGTTTATCAGACAGGGGTAACACCGGGGAGCTGTTTTTT. Protein sequence: CASSLSDRGNTGELFF.

The chain employs TRBV11-3 and TRBJ2-7, with 11 bases aligning to TRBD1. Germline CDR1 reads SGHNT; CDR2 reads YENEEA. The CDR3 length is 16 residues. J lost 6 bases, V lost 3 bases, and 10 bases had no gene match. CDR3 amino acids: CASSFGQGAVHSEQYF. In DNA, the CDR3 is TGTGCCAGCAGCTTTGGACAGGGGGCAGTCCACAGCGAGCAGTACTTC.

V gene TRBV27 combines with J gene TRBJ2-1; 7 nucleotides line up with TRBD1. In germline, CDR1 is MNHEY, CDR2 SMNVEV (reference sequence). V lost 6 bases and J lost 3; bases outside the gene matches: 5. The CDR3 runs to 14 residues. CDR3 loop: CASSRDSDYNEQFF. The CDR3 bases are TGTGCCAGCAGCCGGGACAGTGACTACAATGAGCAGTTCTTC.

This chain uses TRBV15 with TRBJ2-5; 7 bases match TRBD1. CDR3 length: 14 amino acids. Per the germline V gene, CDR1 is LNHNV and CDR2 is YYDKDF (reference sequence). With 0 bases clipped from V and 5 bases from J, the junction kept 3 bases outside the gene matches. The CDR3 nucleotides read TGTGCCACCAGCAGAGACAGGGGGATCGAGACCCAGTACTTC. As protein: CATSRDRGIETQYF.

The chain carries TRBV4-1 and TRBJ2-1, with 11 bases lining up with TRBD2. The CDR3 sequence is 17 residues long. CDR1 and CDR2 (germline): MGHRA, YSYEKL. V shed 0 bases and J 9 bases; nucleotides not matched to a gene: 10. CDR3 DNA: TGCGCCAGCAGCCAAGATTGGGCTAGCGGGAGGTTGGGTGAGCAGTTCTTC. Its translation: CASSQDWASGRLGEQFF.

The chain couples TRBV30 to TRBJ1-3; TRBD1 might be the D (5 bases). V was pared by 1 base and J by 0 bases, with 7 bases between. Germline V lookup: CDR1 GTSNPN, CDR2 SVGIG (reference sequence). The CDR3 runs 14 residues. CDR3 in DNA: TGTGCCTGGAGTGGGGGGATCTCTGGAAACACCATATATTTT. Its protein is CAWSGGISGNTIYF.

This chain connects TRBV19 to TRBJ2-3, with D maybe TRBD1 (6 bases). Germline CDR1 is LNHDA and CDR2 is SQIVND (reference sequence). The CDR3 is 15 amino acids. V gave up 3 bases and J gave up 4 bases, with 14 bases separating them. CDR3 amino acids: CASSMLQGSADTQYF. Written as DNA, the CDR3 is TGTGCCAGTAGTATGTTACAGGGTAGCGCAGATACGCAGTATTTT.

The chain recombines TRBV7-8 with TRBJ2-1; no clear D gene. Per the germline V gene, CDR1 is SGHVS and CDR2 is FQNEAQ. V was cut by 3 bases and J by 7 bases, with 7 bases left in between. This CDR3 spans 12 amino acids. CDR3: CASSFGNNEQFF. CDR3 in DNA: TGTGCCAGCAGCTTCGGTAATAATGAGCAGTTCTTC. Full variable domain (missing parts from reference TRBV7-8 and TRBJ2-1): GAGVSQSPRYKVAKRGQDVALRCDPISGHVSLFWYQQALGQGPEFLTYFQNEAQLDKSGLPSDRFFAERPEGSVSTLKIQRTQQEDSAVYLCASSFGNNEQFFGPGTRLTVL.

The V call is TRBV5-1, the J call TRBJ2-7; D is possibly TRBD1 (6 bases). The germline CDR1 and CDR2 sequences are SGHRS and YFSETQ. The CDR3 has 15 amino acids. The V end was cut by 2 bases, the J end by 2 bases, with 14 bases between. DNA of the CDR3: TGCGCCAGCAGCTTCCGGGACACGGATGCCTACGAGCAGTACTTC. Encoded protein: CASSFRDTDAYEQYF.

This clone was recorded a few times. At one end the junction does not follow the germline gene, possibly because of a read error. The chain links TRBV28 to TRBJ1-1; D possibly corresponds to TRBD1 (5 bases). This CDR3 spans 15 amino acids. Germline CDR1 MDHEN, CDR2 SYDVKM. This CDR3 is CASSLFVRKGPEAFF. The CDR3 DNA reads as TGTGCCAGCAGTTTATTCGTCCGAAAGGGGCCTGAGGCTTTCTTT.